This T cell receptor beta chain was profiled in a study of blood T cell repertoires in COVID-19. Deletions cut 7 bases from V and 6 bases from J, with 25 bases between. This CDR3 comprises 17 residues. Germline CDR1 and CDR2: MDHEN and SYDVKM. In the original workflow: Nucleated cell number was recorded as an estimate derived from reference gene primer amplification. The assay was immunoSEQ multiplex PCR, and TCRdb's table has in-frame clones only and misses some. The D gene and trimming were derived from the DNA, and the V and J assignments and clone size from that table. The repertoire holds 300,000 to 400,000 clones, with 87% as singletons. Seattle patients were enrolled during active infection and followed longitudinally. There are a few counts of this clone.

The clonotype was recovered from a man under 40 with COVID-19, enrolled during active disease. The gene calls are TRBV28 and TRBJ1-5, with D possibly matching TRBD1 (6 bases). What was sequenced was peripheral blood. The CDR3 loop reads CASKSRSADRFGQPQHF. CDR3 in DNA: TGTGCCAGCAAATCCCGGTCCGCCGACAGGTTCGGTCAGCCCCAGCATTTT.